This T cell receptor (beta chain) derives from a study of blood T cell repertoires in COVID-19. For the study at large: COVID-19 samples, acute and convalescent, were from the United States, Italy and Spain. From T cells, B-cell-depleted T cells, or PBMCs came the material, which was cDNA or gDNA.

In the original processing: Reference gene primer amplification yielded estimated nucleated cell counts. Clones were read by immunoSEQ multiplex PCR, and TCRdb kept only the in-frame ones, dropping some. V, J and clone size are those of that table, while D and trimming were read from the DNA. The sample lists tens of thousands of clones; 75% to 90% were seen once. This CDR3 region has 17 residues. Looked up from germline, CDR1 is SGHRS and CDR2 is YFSETQ. V was clipped by 0 bases and J by 0 bases, with 13 bases between them. This clonotype was obtained from a woman aged 60-75 years with active COVID-19. The rearrangement uses TRBV5-1 and TRBJ1-3; the D is unclear. Specimen: peripheral blood. The CDR3 protein is CASSLVGVANSGNTIYF. The CDR3 region has the DNA TGCGCCAGCAGCTTGGTCGGGGTGGCGAACTCTGGAAACACCATATATTTT. The complete variable domain, with remaining parts taken from reference TRBV5-1 and TRBJ1-3, reads KAGVTQTPRYLIKTRGQQVTLSCSPISGHRSVSWYQQTPGQGLQFLFEYFSETQRNKGNFPGRFSGRQFSNSRSEMNVSTLELGDSALYLCASSLVGVANSGNTIYFGEGSWLTVV.